This T cell receptor beta chain was retrieved from a study of metastatic and nonmetastatic thyroid tumors. Study information: It was across blood and tumor or nodule tissue from malignant and benign thyroid patients that repertoires were compared. General observations from the study: Reported TCR beta diversity, measured in blood and tumor, was significantly higher for malignant thyroid tumors than for benign nodules.

This clone appeared many times. The antigen is unknown. V was cut by 1 base and J by 3 bases, with 10 bases left in between. The CDR3 runs to 15 residues. Germline V gene sequence: CDR1 SGHDN, CDR2 FVKESK. From the PCR reads, TCRdb re-called clones with MiXCR. The data contain about 43,000 clones, around 10% of them seen just once; the ten biggest clones take up under 30%. The entire patient cohort was treatment-naive prior to thyroid surgery. The chain employs TRBV14 and TRBJ1-5; D perhaps matches TRBD1 (6 bases). This TCR derives from a female donor with papillary thyroid cancer or a benign thyroid nodule (not recorded which). Some clones in this sample may be carry-over from other donors' samples. Sequencing was done on a sample of blood. Here the CDR3 DNA reads TGTGCCAGCAGCCAAGCAGGGGTTGACAATCAGCCCCAGCATTTT. This gives the protein CASSQAGVDNQPQHF. Drawing the rest from reference TRBV14 and TRBJ1-5, the complete variable domain is EAGVTQFPSHSVIEKGQTVTLRCDPISGHDNLYWYRRVMGKEIKFLLHFVKESKQDESGMPNNRFLAERTGGTYSTLKVQPAELEDSGVYFCASSQAGVDNQPQHFGDGTRLSIL.